This T cell receptor beta chain was identified in a study of shared clonotypes between healthy human individuals. This CDR3 comprises 15 residues. From germline, CDR1 is SEHNR and CDR2 FQNEAQ (reference sequence). Between the trimmed V and J ends, which lost 1 base and 3 bases, there was a span of 10 bases. Repertoires were generated with immunoSEQ multiplex PCR, while TCRdb's copy carries only in-frame clones and drops some. The repertoire holds approximately 460,000 clones, with about 74% as singletons. This TCR was recovered from a woman aged 40 to 50 in good health. Some clones in this sample may be carry-over from other donors' samples. Sequenced: PBMCs. The rearrangement uses TRBV7-9 and TRBJ2-1; D not certain. CDR3 loop: CASSLGGQDYNEQFF. The CDR3 nucleotides read TGTGCCAGCAGCTTAGGGGGTCAGGACTACAATGAGCAGTTCTTC.